This T cell receptor beta chain was recovered during a study of identical twins. A universal primer site was added by template switching, and unique molecular identifiers were carried by the cDNA. One entry per CDR3 protein, called by TCRdb with MiXCR from the 5' RACE reads. Here the sample spans 450,000 or so distinct CDR3 sequences, 18% being singletons. Trimming left V 3 bases short and J 2 bases short, with 14 bases between. The CDR3 runs to 17 residues. Germline assignment: CDR1 MNHEY and CDR2 SVGAGI. This clonotype was seen a few times. The source is a man aged 50 to 59 in good health. V gene TRBV6-5 combines with J gene TRBJ2-6; D is unresolved. Sequenced: naive T cells sorted from blood. The CDR3 sequence: CASSYSVSSAGANVLTF. The CDR3 nucleotides are TGTGCCAGCAGTTATTCTGTAAGCTCGGCTGGGGCCAACGTCCTGACTTTC.